The next 10 T cell receptor beta chains were all read from a single sample in a study of T-cell memory formation after mild COVID-19. MiXCR, run by TCRdb on the 5' RACE reads, gives a single entry per CDR3 protein. The sample consists of over 120,000 distinct CDR3 sequences, about 6% of them appearing once. The sequenced sample consisted of PBMCs or a T cell subset sorted from them (not recorded which). These receptors were taken from an adult woman who had mild COVID-19 (a few samples of this study predate the infection). Cell type and time point are not known.

This clonotype was seen a handful of times. The V and J genes are TRBV20-1 and TRBJ2-5; no firm D call. The CDR3 is 12 residues long. CDR1 is DFQATT and CDR2 is SNEGSKA in the germline V gene (reference sequence). V dropped 5 bases and J dropped 1 base, with 8 bases sitting between them. This CDR3 reads CSAHKGQETQYF. In nucleotides, the CDR3 is TGCAGTGCTCACAAGGGCCAAGAGACCCAGTACTTC.

This clonotype has a count of ten or more. The chain joins TRBV7-6 to TRBJ2-5; 7 bases map to TRBD2. CDR1 and CDR2 (germline): SGHVS, FNYEAQ. With V trimmed by 5 bases and J by 5 bases, 8 bases remained unmatched. The CDR3 has 14 residues. The CDR3 here is CASSPSTSLETQYF. CDR3 DNA: TGTGCCAGCAGCCCGTCGACTAGCCTGGAGACCCAGTACTTC.

This clonotype was seen repeatedly, ten times or more. The V call is TRBV6-1, the J call TRBJ2-7; possibly TRBD1 for D (5 bases). V lost 6 bases and J 3 bases, leaving 12 bases between the germline ends. The CDR3 is 13 residues long. Germline assignment: CDR1 MNHNS and CDR2 SASEGT. As DNA, the CDR3 is TGTGCCAGCAGCGCCTCCCAGGGCTACGAGCAGTACTTC. This gives the protein CASSASQGYEQYF.

This clonotype was seen more than once but under ten times. The J gene is TRBJ2-6, the V gene TRBV6-1; D not resolved. Trimming removed 0 bases from V and 4 bases from J, with 13 bases in between. Germline CDR1 MNHNS, CDR2 SASEGT. The CDR3 spans 17 residues. DNA for the CDR3: TGTGCCAGCAGTGAAGCGCTTTGGCAGTTGGGGGCCAACGTCCTGACTTTC. Translation: CASSEALWQLGANVLTF.

The CDR3: CATGTSGGQETQYF. The CDR3 DNA is TGTGCCACCGGGACTAGCGGGGGTCAAGAGACCCAGTACTTC. The rearrangement links TRBV10-3 to TRBJ2-5; 14 bases agree with TRBD2. With 10 bases clipped from V and 2 bases from J, the junction kept 3 bases outside the gene matches. The length of the CDR3 is 14 residues. Germline V gene data show CDR1 as ENHRY and CDR2 as SYGVKD.

This clonotype was picked up a small number of times. The rearrangement links TRBV20-1 to TRBJ2-4; D may be TRBD2 (6 bases). CDR1 and CDR2 from the germline V gene are DFQATT and SNEGSKA (reference sequence). V gave up 3 bases and J gave up 10 bases, with 22 bases separating them. CDR3 length equals 15 residues. CDR3: CSAREPGTGSWIQYF. The CDR3 DNA reads TGCAGTGCTAGGGAACCCGGGACTGGGTCTTGGATTCAGTACTTC.

The genes are TRBV12-2 and TRBJ2-7; the DNA was not used to check the table's D call, TRBD2. TRBV12-2 is a listed pseudogene. This CDR3 contains 16 residues. The chain's CDR3 is CASRLASGPSSYEQYF. The CDR3, as DNA: TGTGCAAGTCGCCTTGCTTCGGGGCCCAGCTCCTACGAGCAGTACTTC.

At least ten counts were recorded for this clonotype. The rearrangement joins TRBV6-1 to TRBJ2-7; D is undetermined. Trimming pared 3 bases from V and 2 bases from J, leaving 11 bases between. Germline lookup yields CDR1 MNHNS and CDR2 SASEGT. The CDR3 totals 14 residues. The CDR3 nucleotides are TGTGCCAGCAGTGAGGGTTTGGGCGCCTACGAGCAGTACTTC. It is translated as CASSEGLGAYEQYF.

This clonotype was counted at least ten times. The CDR3 coding sequence is TGTGCCAGCAGCCACGGACTAGCGGGTTCTAGCACAGATACGCAGTATTTT. Translation: CASSHGLAGSSTDTQYF. The genes are TRBV7-2 and TRBJ2-3, with 11 bases aligning to TRBD2. Germline assignment: CDR1 SGHTA and CDR2 FQGNSA. CDR3 size: 17 residues. J gave up 0 bases and V 5 bases, and 7 bases lay outside the gene matches.

The chain uses TRBV4-1 and TRBJ2-2; D possibly corresponds to TRBD2 (5 bases). With 4 bases removed from V and 6 bases from J, the gap between germline ends came to 15 bases. The CDR3 covers 15 residues. The germline gives CDR1 MGHRA, CDR2 YSYEKL. CDR3 bases: TGCGCCAGCAGCCCTGGGAGTAGCGTGTCCGGGGAGCTGTTTTTT. It encodes CASSPGSSVSGELFF.